This entry is about one T cell receptor (beta chain). This sample is part of a study of blood T cell repertoires in COVID-19. The V gene lost 4 bases and the J gene lost 0 bases, with 15 bases spanning the gap. This CDR3 comprises 16 residues. Germline V gives CDR1 SQVTM, CDR2 ANQGSEA. The table came from immunoSEQ multiplex PCR; TCRdb's copy has only in-frame clones and leaves some out. The table has fewer than 250,000 clones, roughly 80% seen once. The rearrangement uses TRBV29-1 and TRBJ2-2; weak D call: TRBD1 (5 bases). The sequenced material came from PBMCs or T cells enriched from blood (not recorded which). This receptor was obtained from a woman aged 45-59 years who had been exposed to COVID-19. The CDR3 reads CSVVGGGASNTGELFF. CDR3 in DNA: TGCAGCGTTGTCGGTGGTGGGGCCTCGAACACCGGGGAGCTGTTTTTT.